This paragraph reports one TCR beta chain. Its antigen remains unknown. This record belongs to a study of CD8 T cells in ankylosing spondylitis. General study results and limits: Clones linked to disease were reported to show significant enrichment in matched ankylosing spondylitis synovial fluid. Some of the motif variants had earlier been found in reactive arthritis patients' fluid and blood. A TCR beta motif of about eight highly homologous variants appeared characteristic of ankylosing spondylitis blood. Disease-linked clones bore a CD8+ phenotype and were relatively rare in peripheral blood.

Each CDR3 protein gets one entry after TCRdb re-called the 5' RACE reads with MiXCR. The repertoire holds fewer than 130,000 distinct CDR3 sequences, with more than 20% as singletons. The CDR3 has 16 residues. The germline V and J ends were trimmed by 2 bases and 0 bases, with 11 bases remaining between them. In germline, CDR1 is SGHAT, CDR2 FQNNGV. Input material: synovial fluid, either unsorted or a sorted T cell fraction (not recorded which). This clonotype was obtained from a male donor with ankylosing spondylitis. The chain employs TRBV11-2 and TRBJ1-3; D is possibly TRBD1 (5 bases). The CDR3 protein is CASSLWGTGSGNTIYF. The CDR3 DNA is TGTGCCAGCAGCTTATGGGGGACGGGCTCTGGAAACACCATATATTTT.